This T cell receptor (beta chain) was obtained from a study of T cell repertoires in cytomegalovirus infection. Overall study findings and caveats: Frequencies of public TCR beta families were cumulated, and this identified carriers of CMV plus the relevant HLA. Dominating the ex vivo response were TCR beta clonotypes that were CMV-specific and HLA-C-restricted.

CDR1 and CDR2 from the germline V gene are LGHNT and FRNRAP. CDR3 size: 14 residues. V was trimmed by 3 bases and J by 6 bases, leaving 13 bases between them. Of note for this clonotype: What it binds is not known.

Using its own MiXCR run on the reads, TCRdb lists one record per CDR3 protein. The sample has 900,000 to 950,000 distinct CDR3 sequences, under 40% seen once. This chain uses TRBV12-5 with TRBJ2-3; D is undetermined. Sequencing was performed on cultured CD8+ T cells from PBMCs, taken from culture after CMV antigen stimulation. This receptor was taken from a human donor in good health (CMV status not recorded). Some clones in this sample may be carry-over from other donors' samples. CDR3 bases: TGTGCTAGTGGTTTCCCTGTCCCGCCGGATACGCAGTATTTT. It codes for CASGFPVPPDTQYF.